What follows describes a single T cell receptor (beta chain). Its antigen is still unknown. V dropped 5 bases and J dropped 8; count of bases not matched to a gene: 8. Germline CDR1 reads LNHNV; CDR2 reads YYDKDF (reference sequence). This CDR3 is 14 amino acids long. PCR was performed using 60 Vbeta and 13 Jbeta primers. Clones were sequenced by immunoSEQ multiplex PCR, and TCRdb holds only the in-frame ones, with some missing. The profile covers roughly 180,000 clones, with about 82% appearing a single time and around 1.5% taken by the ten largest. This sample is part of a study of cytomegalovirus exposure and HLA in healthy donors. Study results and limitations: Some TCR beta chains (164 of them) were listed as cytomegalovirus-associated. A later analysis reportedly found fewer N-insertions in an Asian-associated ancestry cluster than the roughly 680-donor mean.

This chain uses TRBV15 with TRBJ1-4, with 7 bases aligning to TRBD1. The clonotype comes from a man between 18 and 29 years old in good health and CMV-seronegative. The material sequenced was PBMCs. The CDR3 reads CATSARTGGEKLFF. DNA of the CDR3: TGTGCCACCAGCGCGAGGACAGGAGGGGAAAAACTGTTTTTT.